A selection of T cell receptor beta chains follows, all from one sample in a study of cytomegalovirus exposure and HLA in healthy donors. The repertoire was sequenced with immunoSEQ multiplex PCR; TCRdb's copy has only in-frame clones and lacks some. This sample carries 90,000 or so clones, 82% of them seen once, and the ten largest clones take 3.4%. The sequenced sample was PBMCs. The receptors come from a man aged 30 to 45 in good health and CMV-seropositive. Both conserved end residues are part of each CDR3. The D gene is left open where the match is weak. Clone size appears in some rows only: once, few, many, or a class for an expanded clone.

clone_size	v_call	j_call	d_call	cdr3_aa	cdr3_nt
NA	TRBV5-6	TRBJ1-2	NA	CASSSVRVANYGYTF	TGTGCCAGCAGCTCGGTTCGAGTAGCTAACTATGGCTACACCTTC
NA	TRBV28	TRBJ2-7	NA	CASSHQNSYEQYF	TGTGCCAGCAGTCATCAGAACAGCTACGAGCAGTACTTC
NA	TRBV10-1	TRBJ2-3	NA	CASSVSSEGTQYF	TGCGCCAGCAGTGTATCTAGCGAGGGTACGCAGTATTTT
NA	TRBV5-1	TRBJ2-7	TRBD2	CASSLGGGRLSYEQYF	TGCGCCAGCAGCTTGGGCGGCGGGAGGCTCTCCTACGAGCAGTACTTC
NA	TRBV19	TRBJ2-3	NA	CASSQGWDTQYF	TGTGCCAGTAGCCAGGGTTGGGATACGCAGTATTTT
few	TRBV5-6	TRBJ1-5	NA	CASSFSGLGNQPQHF	TGTGCCAGCAGCTTCTCGGGGTTGGGCAATCAGCCCCAGCATTTT
NA	TRBV4-3	TRBJ1-5	NA	CASSQDGTSNQPQHF	TGCGCCAGCAGCCAAGACGGGACATCAAATCAGCCCCAGCATTTT
NA	TRBV5-6	TRBJ2-7	NA	CASSSGFYEQYF	TGTGCCAGCAGCTCAGGGTTCTACGAGCAGTACTTC
NA	TRBV6-4	TRBJ1-2	NA	CASSPLGYTF	TGTGCCAGCAGTCCTCTTGGCTACACCTTC
NA	TRBV30	TRBJ1-1	TRBD1	CAWNTGTGGTEAFF	TGTGCCTGGAACACCGGGACAGGGGGCACTGAAGCTTTCTTT
few	TRBV7-2	TRBJ2-7	NA	CASSPNFYEQYF	TGTGCCAGCAGCCCTAATTTCTACGAGCAGTACTTC
once	TRBV5-5	TRBJ2-7	NA	CASRSDSYEQYF	TGTGCCAGCAGATCTGACAGCTACGAGCAGTACTTC
NA	TRBV4-3	TRBJ2-1	TRBD2	CASSLSGGNNEQFF	TGCGCCAGCAGCCTTTCGGGGGGGAACAATGAGCAGTTCTTC
NA	TRBV19	TRBJ1-5	NA	CASSWGRQSNQPQHF	TGTGCCAGTAGTTGGGGCAGACAAAGCAATCAGCCCCAGCATTTT
NA	TRBV28	TRBJ2-1	TRBD2	CASSFVAGGPLYNEQFF	TGTGCCAGCAGCTTCGTGGCGGGAGGCCCCCTCTACAATGAGCAGTTCTTC
few	TRBV5-4	TRBJ2-3	NA	CASSKDGGSTDTQYF	TGTGCCAGCAGCAAGGACGGAGGAAGCACAGATACGCAGTATTTT
NA	TRBV2	TRBJ1-3	TRBD1	CASSDRQGAHSGNTIYF	TGTGCCAGCAGTGACCGACAGGGGGCGCACTCTGGAAACACCATATATTTT
NA	TRBV11-2	TRBJ1-1	NA	CASSLKGTGWTEAFF	TGTGCCAGCAGCTTAAAGGGAACAGGGTGGACTGAAGCTTTCTTT
NA	TRBV27	TRBJ1-2	NA	CASSSRDSNYGYTF	TGTGCCAGCAGTTCCCGGGATAGTAACTATGGCTACACCTTC
NA	TRBV7-2	TRBJ2-1	TRBD2	CASSILAGGSYNEQFF	TGTGCCAGCAGCATTTTAGCGGGGGGCTCCTACAATGAGCAGTTCTTC
NA	TRBV19	TRBJ1-3	NA	CASSAWGAGNTIYF	TGTGCCAGTTCAGCTTGGGGGGCTGGAAACACCATATATTTT
NA	TRBV28	TRBJ1-4	TRBD1	CASRPGQGKLFF	TGTGCCAGCAGGCCGGGACAGGGAAAACTGTTTTTT